This T cell receptor beta chain was documented in a study of shared clonotypes between healthy human individuals. Study-wide findings and caveats: Sharing across four donors was highest in naive CD4 (approximately 5%) and lowest in memory CD8 (0.4%).

On this clone: The antigen remains unidentified.

Donors comprised only Caucasian adults living in Nashville, Tennessee. A CD45RA+ naive subset and a CD45RA-negative memory subset were split from CD4+ cells. Produced via immunoSEQ multiplex PCR; TCRdb's table is partial and in-frame only. The sample shows millions of clones, roughly 96% of them seen only once. The germline V gene encodes CDR1 SGHRS and CDR2 YFSETQ. The CDR3 runs 15 residues. J lost 5 bases, V lost 1 base, and 4 bases had no gene match. The sample comprised naive CD4+ T cells sorted from blood. Subset: CD45RA+ positively selected. The sequence came from a man younger than 30 in good health. The chain joins TRBV5-1 to TRBJ2-5, with 11 bases fitting TRBD2. CDR3 sequence reads: CASSLTSGSWETQYF. DNA of the CDR3: TGCGCCAGCAGCTTGACTAGCGGGAGTTGGGAGACCCAGTACTTC.